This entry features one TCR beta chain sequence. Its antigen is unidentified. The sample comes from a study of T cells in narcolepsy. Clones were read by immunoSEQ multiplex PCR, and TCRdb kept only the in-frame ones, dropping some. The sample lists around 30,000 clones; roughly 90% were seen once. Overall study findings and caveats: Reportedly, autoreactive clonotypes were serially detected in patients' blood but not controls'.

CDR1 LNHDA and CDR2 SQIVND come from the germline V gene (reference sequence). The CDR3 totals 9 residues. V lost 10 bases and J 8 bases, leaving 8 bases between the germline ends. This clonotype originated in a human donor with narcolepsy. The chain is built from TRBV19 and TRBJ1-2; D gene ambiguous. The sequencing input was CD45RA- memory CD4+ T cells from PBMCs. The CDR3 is CATGSGYTF. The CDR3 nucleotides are TGTGCCACCGGTTCGGGCTACACCTTC.